The 11 T cell receptor beta chains below all came from one sample that was sequenced in a study of blood T cell repertoires in COVID-19. The assay was immunoSEQ multiplex PCR, and TCRdb's table has in-frame clones only and misses some. The data contain under 55,000 clones, around 83% of them singletons. Sequenced: peripheral blood. The source is a man in his forties with active COVID-19.

The chain links TRBV7-9 to TRBJ2-7; 10 nucleotides match TRBD1. Looked up from germline, CDR1 is SEHNR and CDR2 is FQNEAQ (reference sequence). CDR3 length: 15 amino acids. V trimming: 4 bases; J trimming: 2 bases; junction bases outside the gene matches: 5. This chain's CDR3 is CASSSMGQGPYEQYF. In DNA, the CDR3 is TGTGCCAGCAGCTCAATGGGACAGGGGCCCTACGAGCAGTACTTC.

This clone was observed a single time. The chain joins TRBV13 to TRBJ2-6; TRBD1 might be the D (7 bases). The CDR3 runs to 23 residues. CDR1 and CDR2 (germline): PRHDT, FYEKMQ (reference sequence). V was cut by 3 bases and J by 0 bases, with 30 bases left in between. The CDR3 is CASSFYRGGIGTAKPSGANVLTF. The CDR3 nucleotides are TGTGCCAGCAGCTTTTATAGAGGAGGGATCGGGACAGCTAAACCCTCTGGGGCCAACGTCCTGACTTTC.

V is TRBV9 and J is TRBJ2-2, with 7 bases matching TRBD1. V dropped 0 bases and J dropped 6; count of bases not matched to a gene: 2. This CDR3 is built from 14 residues. The germline gives CDR1 SGDLS, CDR2 YYNGEE. CDR3 region: CASSVAQGAGELFF. Written as DNA, the CDR3 is TGTGCCAGCAGCGTAGCTCAGGGGGCCGGGGAGCTGTTTTTT.

DNA of the CDR3: TGTGCCAGCAGCCCCGGACAGGGGGCTGCTCAGCCCCAGCATTTT. Translation: CASSPGQGAAQPQHF. V is TRBV11-1 and J is TRBJ1-5; 11 nucleotides match TRBD1. Germline-derived CDR1 and CDR2 are SGHAT and FQDESV (reference sequence). The junction had 6 bases not matched to a gene; V was cut back by 5 bases and J by 6 bases. The CDR3 has 15 residues.

The chain couples TRBV5-1 to TRBJ2-5, with 12 bases matching TRBD2. Germline V gene data show CDR1 as SGHRS and CDR2 as YFSETQ. Unmatched junction bases numbered 5, after V lost 0 bases and J lost 5 bases. This CDR3 comprises 16 residues. The CDR3 DNA reads as TGCGCCAGCAGCTTGGAACTAGCGGGAGGAGGGGAGACCCAGTACTTC. Protein sequence: CASSLELAGGGETQYF.

This clone was seen more than once but under ten times. In nucleotides, the CDR3 is TGTGCCAGCAGCGTAGGGCACAGCTACGAGCAGTACTTC. Protein sequence: CASSVGHSYEQYF. The V gene is TRBV9, the J gene TRBJ2-7; D call uncertain. From germline, CDR1 is SGDLS and CDR2 YYNGEE. CDR3 length: 13 amino acids. V was shortened by 0 bases and J by 3 bases, with 7 bases between the two germline ends.

The V and J genes are TRBV6-2 or TRBV6-3 and TRBJ2-7, with 7 bases identical to TRBD2. From germline, CDR1 is MNHEY and CDR2 SVGEGT. This CDR3 is 15 amino acids long. Unmatched junction bases numbered 7, after V lost 2 bases and J lost 3 bases. The DNA for the CDR3 is TGTGCCAGCAGTTACCCGCGGGACTACTTCTACGAGCAGTACTTC. This translates into CASSYPRDYFYEQYF.

The V gene is TRBV3-1 (or the pseudogene TRBV3-2), the J gene TRBJ2-7, with a tentative D call TRBD2 (5 bases). Trimming took off 3 bases at V and 1 base at J, with 10 bases between the two ends. Germline-derived CDR1 and CDR2 are LGHDT and YNNKEL (reference sequence). This CDR3 is built from 14 residues. The CDR3 DNA reads as TGTGCCAGCAGCCAGACCTCGGGGTCCTACGAGCAGTACTTC. It yields the protein CASSQTSGSYEQYF.

V usage is TRBV27 and J usage is TRBJ2-1, with TRBD2 as a possible D gene (6 bases). The CDR3 covers 17 residues. Trimming stripped 4 bases from V and 0 bases from J, with 16 bases between. The germline V gene has CDR1 MNHEY and CDR2 SMNVEV (reference sequence). CDR3 sequence reads: CASSSLWPGGSYNEQFF. The CDR3 DNA sequence: TGTGCCAGCAGTTCCCTCTGGCCCGGGGGCTCCTACAATGAGCAGTTCTTC.

The chain combines TRBV27 with TRBJ2-7, with D perhaps TRBD2 (6 bases). With 4 bases removed from V and 4 bases from J, the gap between germline ends came to 20 bases. From germline, CDR1 is MNHEY and CDR2 SMNVEV (reference sequence). This CDR3 has 16 residues. For the CDR3, the DNA is TGTGCCAGCAGTTCGAAAGCCGGGACTCCCCGGTACGAGCAGTACTTC. Translating it yields CASSSKAGTPRYEQYF.

This sequence joins TRBV4-1 and TRBJ2-2, with a weak D call TRBD1 (6 bases). This CDR3 contains 16 residues. Germline V gene sequence: CDR1 MGHRA, CDR2 YSYEKL. V was shortened by 4 bases and J by 2 bases, with 14 bases between the two germline ends. The CDR3 bases are TGCGCCAGCAGCCGGGTTCAGGGGTCAAACACCGGGGAGCTGTTTTTT. It codes for CASSRVQGSNTGELFF.